One sample yielded the 22 T cell receptor beta chains listed below, sequenced in a study of cytomegalovirus exposure and HLA in healthy donors. Here immunoSEQ multiplex PCR was the method, and the copy in TCRdb shows in-frame clones only, minus some. The table has some 160,000 clones, approximately 90% seen once. Specimen: PBMCs. The source is a man between 18 and 35 years old in good health and CMV-seronegative.

The chain combines TRBV6-5 with TRBJ1-1; D possibly corresponds to TRBD1 (5 bases). V was shortened by 0 bases and J by 7 bases, with 12 bases between the two germline ends. Germline assignment: CDR1 MNHEY and CDR2 SVGAGI. The CDR3 has 14 residues. CDR3 DNA sequence: TGTGCCAGCAGTTACTCAGCAGGGAAGGTTGAAGCTTTCTTT. Its protein is CASSYSAGKVEAFF.

The chain recombines TRBV7-6 with TRBJ1-5; 7 bases fit TRBD1. Germline V gene lookup returns CDR1 SGHVS and CDR2 FNYEAQ. This CDR3 has 12 amino acids. J gave up 7 bases and V 7 bases, and 4 bases lay outside the gene matches. CDR3 in amino acids: CASTVDRQPQHF. The CDR3 DNA reads TGTGCCAGCACGGTGGACAGGCAGCCCCAGCATTTT.

Only a few counts were recorded for this clone. The chain is built from TRBV7-2 and TRBJ1-5; tentative D call: TRBD1 (5 bases). CDR3 length: 15 amino acids. V gave up 3 bases and J gave up 0 bases, with 9 bases separating them. Germline CDR1 and CDR2: SGHTA and FQGNSA. The CDR3 DNA reads TGTGCCAGCAGCTTCATCCAGGGTAGCAATCAGCCCCAGCATTTT. This sequence encodes CASSFIQGSNQPQHF.

V and J are TRBV27 and TRBJ1-1; D call uncertain. The ends were cut back, 2 bases at V and 6 bases at J, with 13 bases in the middle. The CDR3 loop spans 14 amino acids. Looked up from germline, CDR1 is MNHEY and CDR2 is SMNVEV (reference sequence). DNA for the CDR3: TGTGCCAGCAGTTTACGAGGGTCTAGGGCTGAAGCTTTCTTT. Amino acids: CASSLRGSRAEAFF.

This clone occurred once. V is TRBV27 and J is TRBJ2-1; the D gene is possibly TRBD2 (5 bases). Germline assignment: CDR1 MNHEY and CDR2 SMNVEV (reference sequence). CDR3 length equals 14 residues. V lost 5 bases to trimming and J lost 8 bases, with 16 bases between them. CDR3 in DNA: TGTGCCAGCAGTATACTAGGAATCGTGGATGAGCAGTTCTTC. It encodes CASSILGIVDEQFF.

A word on this clone: Other DNA sequences in this sample translate to the same CDR3. V gene TRBV19 combines with J gene TRBJ2-1; the D is unclear. The CDR3 consists of 14 residues. Germline-derived CDR1 and CDR2 are LNHDA and SQIVND (reference sequence). The V gene lost 1 base and the J gene lost 0 bases, with 4 bases spanning the gap. CDR3 DNA sequence: TGTGCCAGTAGTATAGCGGGCTCCTACAATGAGCAGTTCTTC. Its protein product is CASSIAGSYNEQFF.

This chain joins TRBV29-1 and TRBJ1-1; unclear D gene. This CDR3 comprises 11 residues. The V and J ends lost 7 bases and 1 base respectively, with 7 bases between them. Per germline, CDR1 SQVTM and CDR2 ANQGSEA. This CDR3 reads CSGVANTEAFF. CDR3 DNA: TGCAGCGGAGTCGCGAACACTGAAGCTTTCTTT.

This rearrangement joins TRBV4-1 to TRBJ2-1, with 8 bases aligning to TRBD1. Germline CDR1 reads MGHRA; CDR2 reads YSYEKL. The V gene end was trimmed by 2 bases and the J gene end by 0 bases; junction bases not matched to a gene: 15. The CDR3 covers 20 residues. The CDR3: CASSQPWTGSEVSSYNEQFF. Written as DNA, the CDR3 is TGCGCCAGCAGCCAACCCTGGACAGGGAGTGAGGTGAGCTCCTACAATGAGCAGTTCTTC.

V and J are TRBV6-6 and TRBJ1-5; D gene unclear. V was shortened by 5 bases and J by 4 bases, with 9 bases between the two germline ends. CDR1 is MNHNY and CDR2 is SVGAGI in the germline V gene (reference sequence). This CDR3 has 13 residues. DNA of the CDR3: TGTGCCAGCAGTCCCGGACTTAATCAGCCCCAGCATTTT. Translating gives CASSPGLNQPQHF.

The chain carries TRBV12-5 and TRBJ2-3; D is perhaps TRBD2 (5 bases). V was clipped by 9 bases and J by 1 base, with 14 bases between them. The CDR3 totals 14 residues. Germline assignment: CDR1 LGHNT and CDR2 FRNRAP. CDR3 amino acids: CASRKDWGTDTQYF. The CDR3 bases are TGTGCTAGCCGAAAGGACTGGGGCACAGATACGCAGTATTTT.

The chain carries TRBV25-1 and TRBJ1-4; D gene ambiguous. Germline lookup yields CDR1 MGHDK and CDR2 SYGVNS. V shed 1 base and J shed 5 bases, with 8 bases lying between them. The CDR3 is 14 amino acids. The CDR3 DNA is TGTGCCAGCAGTGAATTAAAAGAGAATGAAAAACTGTTTTTT. Protein product: CASSELKENEKLFF.

The V and J genes are TRBV13 and TRBJ1-4; the D gene is possibly TRBD1 (5 bases). The CDR3 covers 16 residues. The germline CDR1 and CDR2 sequences are PRHDT and FYEKMQ (reference sequence). V shed 4 bases and J shed 8 bases, with 20 bases lying between them. CDR3 protein: CASSWGRRAGREKLFF. In DNA form, the CDR3 reads TGTGCCAGCAGCTGGGGCCGCAGGGCGGGGCGCGAAAAACTGTTTTTT.

The rearrangement uses TRBV18 and TRBJ1-6, with D possibly TRBD1 on 6 matching bases. Germline values: CDR1 KGHSH, CDR2 LQKENI. The CDR3 totals 15 residues. V was trimmed by 3 bases and J by 3 bases, leaving 9 bases between them. The CDR3, as DNA: TGTGCCAGCTCACCTGGACAGCGCTATAATTCACCCCTCCACTTT. This gives the protein CASSPGQRYNSPLHF.

This rearrangement joins TRBV28 to TRBJ2-7, with D possibly matching TRBD1 (5 bases). This CDR3 has 19 residues. The V end lost 6 bases, the J end lost 0 bases, and 27 bases lay between the germline ends. In germline, CDR1 is MDHEN, CDR2 SYDVKM. CDR3 nucleotides: TGTGCCAGCAGCTATACCTATAAGACATTGGGGCAGAACTCCTACGAGCAGTACTTC. Protein sequence: CASSYTYKTLGQNSYEQYF.

The chain carries TRBV6-1 and TRBJ2-5; 13 bases are shared with TRBD2. This CDR3 has 19 residues. In germline, CDR1 is MNHNS, CDR2 SASEGT. V shed 0 bases and J 6 bases; nucleotides not matched to a gene: 13. DNA of the CDR3: TGTGCCAGCAGTGAAGCCACAGGGGGCTCCGGGACTAGCGGGAAGACCCAGTACTTC. This sequence encodes CASSEATGGSGTSGKTQYF.

This clone was counted a single time. The genes are TRBV6-5 and TRBJ1-2, with 8 nucleotides matching TRBD1. Losses at the gene ends were 5 bases for V and 8 bases for J; bases not matched to a gene: 7. Germline V gene sequence: CDR1 MNHEY, CDR2 SVGAGI. The CDR3 loop spans 13 amino acids. The CDR3 region has the DNA TGTGCCAGCAGTACCGGGACAGGTCAAGGCTACACCTTC. Encoded protein: CASSTGTGQGYTF.

This clone was seen more than once but under ten times. V and J are TRBV2 and TRBJ2-7; D remains ambiguous. V gave up 2 bases and J gave up 2 bases, with 10 bases separating them. The CDR3 extends over 14 amino acids. CDR1 SNHLY and CDR2 FYNNEI come from the germline V gene. CDR3: CASSERSVTYEQYF. The DNA of the CDR3 is TGTGCCAGCAGTGAACGAAGCGTAACCTACGAGCAGTACTTC.

V gene TRBV2 combines with J gene TRBJ1-4, with 8 bases matching TRBD1. After removal of 7 bases from V and 5 bases from J, the junction contained 18 bases not matched to a gene. The CDR3 is 18 amino acids. The germline gives CDR1 SNHLY, CDR2 FYNNEI. In nucleotides, the CDR3 is TGTGCCAGCATTCGAAACTTTTCTCCGGGACAGGTGAATGAAAAACTGTTTTTT. This codes for CASIRNFSPGQVNEKLFF.

This clone was observed many times. The chain couples TRBV10-2 to TRBJ2-7; D is perhaps TRBD1 (6 bases). V was pared by 5 bases and J by 4 bases, with 12 bases between. The germline V gene encodes CDR1 WSHSY and CDR2 SAAADI. The CDR3 is 13 residues long. The CDR3 region is CASSPTGVYEQYV. CDR3 coding DNA: TGCGCCAGCAGTCCGACAGGAGTATACGAGCAGTACGTC.

The chain has TRBV6-5 and TRBJ1-1, with 7 bases fitting TRBD1. The CDR3 length is 12 residues. Germline V lookup: CDR1 MNHEY, CDR2 SVGAGI. The V segment lost 5 bases and the J segment 5 bases; nucleotides outside the gene matches: 2. CDR3: CASSGTETEAFF. The CDR3 DNA is TGTGCCAGCAGTGGGACAGAGACTGAAGCTTTCTTT.

The V call is TRBV4-1, the J call TRBJ2-2, with D tentatively TRBD1 (6 bases). From germline, CDR1 is MGHRA and CDR2 YSYEKL. V lost 3 bases to trimming and J lost 7 bases, with 9 bases between them. CDR3 length equals 13 residues. The CDR3 sequence: CASSHQGIGELFF. DNA for the CDR3: TGCGCCAGCAGCCATCAGGGGATCGGGGAGCTGTTTTTT.

The chain joins TRBV2 to TRBJ1-3, with TRBD1 matching 7 bases. The CDR3 contains 15 residues. The germline V gene has CDR1 SNHLY and CDR2 FYNNEI. V lost 6 bases, J lost 0 bases, and 5 bases stayed unmatched. The CDR3 DNA sequence: TGTGCCAGCAGCCTACAGGGGAACTCTGGAAACACCATATATTTT. This sequence encodes CASSLQGNSGNTIYF.